This T cell receptor beta chain was identified during a study of blood T cells in healthy people across ages. Study information: With template switching, about one barcoded beta molecule was captured per two T cells. General study points: Significant beta diversity loss was already apparent by age around 36, declining roughly linearly. It was not known whether donors were CMV positive (a possible confounder of expanded clonotype changes).

The CDR3 length is 14 residues. CDR1 is GTSNPN, CDR2 SVGIG, per germline (reference sequence). V was pared by 4 bases and J by 7 bases, with 16 bases between. A word on this clonotype: Its target is unknown.

A second about 7 to 12 cycle PCR used barcoded and J-beta primers. TCRdb passed the 5' RACE reads through MiXCR, listing each CDR3 protein once. The table has 850,000 to 1,100,000 distinct CDR3 sequences, approximately 38% seen once. The clonotype comes from a man aged 18 to 29 in good health. What was sequenced was blood. V gene TRBV30 combines with J gene TRBJ2-2, with D uncertain. Here the CDR3 reads CAWNPRVQYGELFF. The DNA of the CDR3 is TGTGCCTGGAACCCGAGAGTCCAGTACGGGGAGCTGTTTTTT.